This T cell receptor beta chain was recovered during a study of blood T cell repertoires in COVID-19. Data came from immunoSEQ multiplex PCR; TCRdb stores just in-frame clones and leaves some out. Among some 200,000 clones listed, roughly 84% were seen once. Cohorts were assigned according to the clinical history that participants reported. Two negative PCRs, clearance, or symptom resolution were required of recovered Cohort 3 donors. Trimming removed 1 base from V and 7 bases from J, with 20 bases in between. From germline, CDR1 is MNHNS and CDR2 SASEGT. The CDR3 has 18 residues. The material sequenced was PBMCs or T cells enriched from blood (not recorded which). The sequence was collected from a man in his forties who had recovered from COVID-19. The J gene is TRBJ1-6, the V gene TRBV6-1; tentative D call: TRBD1 (5 bases). In nucleotides, the CDR3 is TGTGCCAGCAGTGAAGGGCTAAAGAGGGCGGGGGAGAATTCACCCCTCCACTTT. Amino acids: CASSEGLKRAGENSPLHF.